The source of this TCR beta chain is a study of blood T cell repertoires in COVID-19. Study context: COVID-19 samples from acute and convalescent phases originated in the United States, Italy and Spain. PBMCs, B-cell-depleted T cells, or T cells provided the cDNA or gDNA that made up the material.

Study processing details: Amplifying reference gene primers gave estimates of nucleated cell counts. Clones were read by immunoSEQ multiplex PCR, and TCRdb kept only the in-frame ones, dropping some. The V and J calls and clone size are taken from that table; D and trimming were inferred from the DNA. The sample yields fewer than 70,000 clones, roughly 89% seen once. Trimming removed 7 bases from V and 15 bases from J; junction bases left unmatched: 10. Germline CDR1 is KGHDR and CDR2 is SFDVKD. CDR3 size: 13 residues. Source material: peripheral blood. The V gene is TRBV24-1, the J gene TRBJ2-1; the match to TRBD1 covers 11 bases. This receptor was obtained from a man aged 45-65 years with active COVID-19. The CDR3 DNA sequence: TGTGCCACCAGAGAGGACAGGGGGCTCTCTCCGTTCTTC. It encodes CATREDRGLSPFF.